This T cell receptor beta chain comes out of a study of shared clonotypes between healthy human individuals (dated by TCRdb to the early 2020s). With respect to the entire study: The cohort comprised two women and a few men aged 18 to 49 years. For each donor, CD4 naive and CD4 memory were each run on three plates, CD8 naive on two plates, and CD8 memory on one plate. Libraries were prepared and TCR repertoires were sequenced by different laboratories using diverse techniques, in order to increase sequencing depth and limit assay-specific biases. Blood TCR repertoires of a handful of healthy adults were deeply sequenced to estimate repertoire size and the extent of clonotype sharing between individuals. Between about 0.8 and 9 billion PBMCs per donor were obtained by leukapheresis. Overall results and qualifications from the work: Pairwise subsampling led to the expectation that sequencing depth would affect the degree of clonotype sharing among donors. Even with the large sequencing depth, rarefaction of the sorted-subset datasets indicated that sequencing was incomplete. Because the study included only a small number of donors, the genetic and exposure-history diversity represented was limited. Sampling was limited to blood, and TCR repertoires in tissue likely differ from TCR repertoires in blood. Higher generation probabilities were observed for clonotypes shared by all four sorted-subset donors than for non-shared clonotypes. Across four donors, roughly 5.4% of naive CD4, approximately 3.6% of naive CD8, about 2.3% of memory CD4, and under 0.45% of memory CD8 clonotypes were shared. Naive subsets generally had larger estimated clonotype richness than memory subsets.

CD8 naive samples were obtained by positive selection for CCR7 among CD45RO-negative cells, yielding a CD45RA+CCR7+ population from which TemRA cells were excluded. The donors were healthy, HIV-negative adults who had no recently reported acute infections or vaccinations. Every donor was a Caucasian adult living in Nashville, Tennessee, USA. Blood was collected by leukapheresis, and PBMCs were isolated by Ficoll-Histopaque density gradient centrifugation and then cryopreserved in liquid nitrogen vapor phase. Purity and quantity of every magnetically sorted T cell population were checked by analytical flow cytometry. Each sorted fraction had its genomic DNA isolated and then quantified by UV absorbance on a Nanodrop 2000c. A note on this clone: The antigen this receptor binds is unknown. Base qualities are not provided; no much larger clone lies one nucleotide away.

As encoded in the germline V gene, CDR1 is MNHGY while CDR2 is SVAAGI. V is cut by 4 bases and J by 0 bases, and the space between the germline ends is 7 bases. The CDR3 numbers 13 residues from cysteine through phenylalanine. Only the CDR3 DNA is retained, 39 bases long and in frame from the first base. Using the deep immunoSEQ assay, multiplex PCR amplified TCR CDR3 regions from genomic DNA. Extracted genomic DNA from each cell subset was spread evenly across all wells of several immunoSEQ 96-well plates, with each plate serving as a replicate. Each replicate PCR for sorted subsets received roughly 200 ng genomic DNA, equal to tens of thousands of T cell genomes. Purified libraries were quantified with a Qubit 3.0 fluorometer, sized on a Bioanalyzer 2100, and re-quantified with the KAPA Library Quantification kit. Every immunoSEQ 96-well plate was sequenced on a separate single-read 150-cycle Illumina NextSeq 550 flow cell. In the paper's pipeline: Because the immunoSEQ output included only junctional sequences and no quality scores, the filtering could not be the same as the filtering used for full-length reads. Sequences were annotated with PyIR, a Python wrapper for IgBLAST v1.9, using IMGT germline references to assign V/J genes and CDR3. Reads with weak V/J assignments (E-value above 1e-6), missing CDR3, stop codons, out-of-frame junctions, or ambiguous translated residues were removed. V3J clonotypes were defined as sequences sharing the same inferred V gene, J gene, and CDR3 amino acid sequence. To compute the percentage overlap between repertoires, the number of shared unique clonotypes was divided by the size of the smaller repertoire. RTK rarefaction, the Chao1 estimator, and Recon v2.1 estimates of unobserved clonotypes were used to assess repertoire richness. OLGA was used to compute generation probabilities for all TCRbeta clonotypes that the gDNA method yielded from a handful of donors. Sourced from immuneACCESS, this table was stored by TCRdb with only in-frame sequences that have V and J called. A share of the clones is absent; for the studies checked, an unresolved V gene accounts for under half, and the remainder has no known explanation. That table gives V, J and clone size, and the DNA gave D and trimming. The sample records about 2,100,000 clones, roughly 91% of which are singletons. The ten biggest clones cover roughly 1.8% of the sample.

The sequence was collected from a man aged 18 to 30 in good health. Some clones in this sample may be carry-over from other donors' samples. The V and J genes are TRBV6-9 and TRBJ2-7, with the identity of the D gene unclear. Material for sequencing was naive CD8+ T cells from PBMCs. According to the study, the label for this sample's cell subset or site signals: CD45RA+CCR7+. The CDR3 loop reads CASSSSSSYEQYF. The DNA sequence is TGTGCCAGCAGTTCCAGTAGCTCCTACGAGCAGTACTTC.